Given below is one T cell receptor beta chain in context. The antigen is undetermined. This specimen belongs to a study of CD8+ T cells in alopecia areata. Treatment noted: oral pan-JAK inhibitor, 5-10 mg twice daily. Sequencing templates came from extracted RNA that was reverse transcribed into cDNA. Clones were sequenced by immunoSEQ multiplex PCR, and TCRdb holds only the in-frame ones, with some missing. The sample has some 99,000 clones, roughly two thirds seen once. Study-level findings and limits: Significant decreases in scalp clonality and expanded CD8+ clones followed tofacitinib treatment.

The sample was CD8+ T cells sorted from blood, taken at week 4, from a patient treated with tofacitinib. The sequence derives from a human donor with alopecia areata.

Here the CDR3 reads CSVAEGNTEAFF. The CDR3 DNA sequence: TGCAGCGTGGCCGAGGGAAACACTGAAGCTTTCTTT. The chain uses TRBV29-1 and TRBJ1-1; D unresolved. Trimming left V 6 bases short and J 2 bases short, with 10 bases between. CDR1 is SQVTM and CDR2 is ANQGSEA in the germline V gene. The CDR3 length is 12 residues.